The 25 T cell receptor beta chains below come from one sample, sequenced in a study of cytomegalovirus exposure and HLA in healthy donors. The study ran its PCR with 60 Vbeta and 13 Jbeta primers. Data came from immunoSEQ multiplex PCR; TCRdb stores just in-frame clones and leaves some out. The sample contains tens of thousands of clones, nearly 80% of which appear only once. The sequenced sample was PBMCs. Receptors were obtained from a middle-aged woman in good health and CMV-seronegative.

The chain couples TRBV7-9 to TRBJ2-7, with a possible D match to TRBD1 (5 bases). V gave up 0 bases and J gave up 2 bases, with 5 bases separating them. Germline CDR1 and CDR2: SEHNR and FQNEAQ (reference sequence). The CDR3 is made up of 13 amino acids. CDR3 sequence reads: CASSLARAYEQYF. The CDR3 DNA reads as TGTGCCAGCAGCTTAGCCAGGGCCTACGAGCAGTACTTC.

This clone was seen a single time. J is TRBJ2-5 and V is TRBV28, with TRBD1 matching 9 bases. V was pared by 6 bases and J by 3 bases, with 8 bases of the junction left unmatched. CDR3 length: 15 amino acids. The germline V gene encodes CDR1 MDHEN and CDR2 SYDVKM. DNA of the CDR3: TGTGCCAGCAGCCGACCGGGACAGGGAAAAGAGACCCAGTACTTC. Residues: CASSRPGQGKETQYF.

The chain links TRBV19 to TRBJ1-2, with D possibly TRBD1 on 5 matching bases. This CDR3 has 16 residues. The V gene's germline CDR1 is LNHDA and CDR2 SQIVND (reference sequence). V gave up 7 bases and J gave up 4 bases, with 22 bases separating them. In DNA, the CDR3 is TGTGCCAGTACCCAGCGGGGGTCCCCGGTAATCTATGGCTACACCTTC. Protein product: CASTQRGSPVIYGYTF.

The V and J genes are TRBV5-6 and TRBJ2-1; 10 bases map to TRBD2. The CDR3 totals 15 residues. J lost 9 bases, V lost 5 bases, and 11 bases had no gene match. Germline V gene lookup returns CDR1 SGHDT and CDR2 YYEEEE. CDR3 sequence reads: CASSPGTSVKGEQFF. The CDR3 DNA follows: TGTGCCAGCAGTCCAGGGACTAGCGTCAAGGGTGAGCAGTTCTTC. Looking up the rest from reference TRBV5-6 and TRBJ2-1 gives the full variable domain: DAGVTQSPTHLIKTRGQQVTLRCSPKSGHDTVSWYQQALGQGPQFIFQYYEEEERQRGNFPDRFSGHQFPNYSSELNVNALLLGDSALYLCASSPGTSVKGEQFFGPGTRLTVL.

The V gene is TRBV6-6, the J gene TRBJ1-2; tentatively, D is TRBD1 (6 bases). Per the germline V gene, CDR1 is MNHNY and CDR2 is SVGAGI (reference sequence). Trimming took off 4 bases at V and 9 bases at J, with 15 bases between the two ends. CDR3 length: 13 residues. For the CDR3, the DNA is TGTGCCAGCAGTTTTGGGGACAATTCTCGCTACACCTTC. Amino acid sequence: CASSFGDNSRYTF.

The genes are TRBV30 and TRBJ2-2, with D possibly matching TRBD2 (5 bases). V lost 5 bases, J lost 6 bases, and 7 bases lay in between. CDR1 and CDR2 from the germline V gene are GTSNPN and SVGIG (reference sequence). The CDR3 runs 11 residues. The CDR3 sequence is CAWSGSGELFF. Here the CDR3 DNA reads TGTGCCTGGTCGGGGTCCGGGGAGCTGTTTTTT.

The chain has TRBV18 and TRBJ2-7, with 7 bases aligning to TRBD2. The CDR3 has 16 amino acids. Germline lookup yields CDR1 KGHSH and CDR2 LQKENI. J lost 0 bases, V lost 0 bases, and 5 bases had no gene match. CDR3 residues: CASSPPSGLPSYEQYF. CDR3 nucleotides: TGTGCCAGCTCACCACCCTCGGGACTACCCTCCTACGAGCAGTACTTC. Full variable domain (missing parts from reference TRBV18 and TRBJ2-7): NAGVMQNPRHLVRRRGQEARLRCSPMKGHSHVYWYRQLPEEGLKFMVYLQKENIIDESGMPKERFSAEFPKEGPSILRIQQVVRGDSAAYFCASSPPSGLPSYEQYFGPGTRLTVT.

The chain couples TRBV28 to TRBJ1-2; D gene uncertain. V shed 8 bases and J shed 0 bases, with 4 bases lying between them. Germline V gene sequence: CDR1 MDHEN, CDR2 SYDVKM. There are 11 residues in the CDR3. CDR3 loop: CASLSNYGYTF. Written as DNA, the CDR3 is TGTGCCAGCCTGTCTAACTATGGCTACACCTTC.

The chain links TRBV5-1 to TRBJ2-2, with TRBD2 as a possible D gene (5 bases). This CDR3 has 15 amino acids. Trimming stripped 1 base from V and 2 bases from J, with 9 bases between. CDR1 is SGHRS, CDR2 YFSETQ, per germline. The CDR3 coding sequence is TGCGCCAGCAGCTTGACAGCTAGCAACACCGGGGAGCTGTTTTTT. Residues: CASSLTASNTGELFF. Complete variable domain (other parts from reference TRBV5-1 and TRBJ2-2): KAGVTQTPRYLIKTRGQQVTLSCSPISGHRSVSWYQQTPGQGLQFLFEYFSETQRNKGNFPGRFSGRQFSNSRSEMNVSTLELGDSALYLCASSLTASNTGELFFGEGSRLTVL.

The chain joins TRBV28 to TRBJ2-3; 10 positions match TRBD2. The CDR3 totals 15 residues. The junction had 8 bases not matched to a gene; V was cut back by 11 bases and J by 0 bases. Germline V gene data show CDR1 as MDHEN and CDR2 as SYDVKM. CDR3 bases: TGTGCCGGGGGGGGACTAGCGACTAGCACAGATACGCAGTATTTT. This translates into CAGGGLATSTDTQYF.

CDR3 protein: CASRVIAGYGEQFF. The CDR3 nucleotides are TGCGCCAGCAGAGTCATAGCGGGTTATGGGGAGCAGTTCTTC. The V gene is TRBV5-1, the J gene TRBJ2-1, with 7 bases identical to TRBD2. Germline trimming cut 5 bases from V and 10 bases from J; bases unmatched to any gene: 12. The germline gives CDR1 SGHRS, CDR2 YFSETQ. The CDR3 consists of 14 residues.

The CDR3 region is CAISEGGGGIGNQPQHF. CDR3 nucleotide sequence: TGTGCCATCAGTGAAGGAGGGGGGGGGATCGGCAATCAGCCCCAGCATTTT. This chain uses TRBV10-3 with TRBJ1-5, with D possibly TRBD1 on 6 matching bases. In germline, CDR1 is ENHRY, CDR2 SYGVKD. The CDR3 runs 17 residues. Deletions cut 3 bases from V and 2 bases from J, with 17 bases between.

The chain combines TRBV7-9 with TRBJ1-2; tentatively, D is TRBD1 (6 bases). Trimming pared 1 base from V and 0 bases from J, leaving 12 bases between. The CDR3 is 16 amino acids. Per the germline V gene, CDR1 is SEHNR and CDR2 is FQNEAQ (reference sequence). The CDR3 region is CASSLGDRPANYGYTF. The CDR3 nucleotides are TGTGCCAGCAGCTTAGGAGACAGGCCAGCTAACTATGGCTACACCTTC. The full variable domain, its missing parts supplied by reference TRBV7-9 and TRBJ1-2, is DTGVSQNPRHKITKRGQNVTFRCDPISEHNRLYWYRQTLGQGPEFLTYFQNEAQLEKSRLLSDRFSAERPKGSFSTLEIQRTEQGDSAMYLCASSLGDRPANYGYTFGSGTRLTVV.

The rearrangement links TRBV30 to TRBJ1-6, with a tentative D call TRBD1 (5 bases). Germline V gene data show CDR1 as GTSNPN and CDR2 as SVGIG (reference sequence). V shed 3 bases and J shed 14 bases, with 17 bases lying between them. The CDR3 spans 13 residues. DNA of the CDR3: TGTGCCTGGAGCACTCAAGGGGTTCGGTCCCTCCACTTT. It specifies CAWSTQGVRSLHF.

The chain combines TRBV19 with TRBJ2-4, with D perhaps TRBD1 (6 bases). CDR3 size: 14 residues. V shed 5 bases and J shed 9 bases, with 17 bases lying between them. Germline values: CDR1 LNHDA, CDR2 SQIVND (reference sequence). The DNA of the CDR3 is TGTGCCAGTAGTCCGACCCACAGGGTGGGCATTCAGTACTTC. Translated, it gives CASSPTHRVGIQYF.

The V call is TRBV9, the J call TRBJ2-7, with 11 positions matching TRBD2. Germline lookup yields CDR1 SGDLS and CDR2 YYNGEE. J lost 6 bases, V lost 2 bases, and 7 bases had no gene match. The CDR3 length is 15 residues. CDR3: CASSVSGRARGEQYF. The CDR3 nucleotides are TGTGCCAGCAGCGTTAGCGGGAGGGCTAGGGGCGAGCAGTACTTC. Drawing the rest from reference TRBV9 and TRBJ2-7, the complete variable domain is DSGVTQTPKHLITATGQRVTLRCSPRSGDLSVYWYQQSLDQGLQFLIQYYNGEERAKGNILERFSAQQFPDLHSELNLSSLELGDSALYFCASSVSGRARGEQYFGPGTRLTVT.

The chain is built from TRBV27 and TRBJ2-7; TRBD1 might be the D (6 bases). The germline gives CDR1 MNHEY, CDR2 SMNVEV (reference sequence). This CDR3 region has 13 residues. The V end was cut by 6 bases, the J end by 6 bases, with 15 bases between. The CDR3 nucleotides are TGTGCCAGCAGGGTTAACAGGGTAAGCGAGCAGTACTTC. It codes for CASRVNRVSEQYF.

V is TRBV7-9 and J is TRBJ2-2, with 7 bases lining up with TRBD1. The germline gives CDR1 SEHNR, CDR2 FQNEAQ (reference sequence). Trimming cost V 6 bases and J 3 bases; bases outside gene matches: 7. The CDR3 is made up of 15 amino acids. The CDR3 protein is CASRSGGLDTGELFF. CDR3 nucleotide sequence: TGTGCCAGCAGATCAGGGGGTTTGGACACCGGGGAGCTGTTTTTT.

In this sample, this clone turned up a few times. The gene calls are TRBV30 and TRBJ1-4; D gene ambiguous. Germline loops: CDR1 GTSNPN, CDR2 SVGIG (reference sequence). There are 13 residues in the CDR3. V dropped 5 bases and J dropped 7 bases, with 14 bases sitting between them. The CDR3 loop reads CAWQPPPSEKLFF. CDR3 bases: TGTGCCTGGCAGCCCCCGCCTAGTGAAAAACTGTTTTTT.

The rearrangement uses TRBV9 and TRBJ2-1; D remains unclear. Per germline, CDR1 SGDLS and CDR2 YYNGEE. Trimming took off 0 bases at V and 10 bases at J, with 5 bases between the two ends. The CDR3 spans 11 residues. The CDR3 sequence is CASSVDLEQFF. The CDR3 DNA reads TGTGCCAGCAGCGTAGATCTAGAGCAGTTCTTC. The whole variable domain, filled in from reference TRBV9 and TRBJ2-1, reads DSGVTQTPKHLITATGQRVTLRCSPRSGDLSVYWYQQSLDQGLQFLIQYYNGEERAKGNILERFSAQQFPDLHSELNLSSLELGDSALYFCASSVDLEQFFGPGTRLTVL.

The rearrangement uses TRBV2 and TRBJ2-3; the D is unclear. V gave up 3 bases and J gave up 2 bases, with 9 bases separating them. The CDR3 loop spans 14 amino acids. Germline values: CDR1 SNHLY, CDR2 FYNNEI. CDR3: CASSDPRSTDTQYF. CDR3 sequence (DNA): TGTGCCAGCAGTGATCCCCGGTCCACAGATACGCAGTATTTT. The full variable domain, in which reference TRBV2 and TRBJ2-3 provide the parts outside the CDR3, is EPEVTQTPSHQVTQMGQEVILRCVPISNHLYFYWYRQILGQKVEFLVSFYNNEISEKSEIFDDQFSVERPDGSNFTLKIRSTKLEDSAMYFCASSDPRSTDTQYFGPGTRLTVL.

The V gene is TRBV6-5, the J gene TRBJ2-7, with D tentatively TRBD2 (6 bases). CDR3 length: 14 amino acids. The germline gives CDR1 MNHEY, CDR2 SVGAGI. Between the trimmed V and J ends, which lost 8 bases and 7 bases, there was a span of 21 bases. The chain's CDR3 is CASGFSGALGEQYF. CDR3 in DNA: TGTGCCAGCGGGTTTAGCGGAGCCCTCGGTGAGCAGTACTTC.

The V gene is TRBV27, the J gene TRBJ1-5; no firm D call. CDR3 length: 14 residues. Trimming removed 0 bases at V and 9 bases at J, with 12 bases between. Germline CDR1 and CDR2: MNHEY and SMNVEV (reference sequence). CDR3 residues: CASSLSWRSGPQHF. The CDR3 region has the DNA TGTGCCAGCAGTTTATCGTGGCGGTCGGGGCCCCAGCATTTT.

J is TRBJ1-2 and V is TRBV19; D is unclear. Germline V gives CDR1 LNHDA, CDR2 SQIVND (reference sequence). V gave up 4 bases and J gave up 4 bases, with 22 bases separating them. The CDR3 runs to 17 residues. DNA for the CDR3: TGTGCCAGTAGTAGAGCCGCATCAACTTCCCAAGCCTATGGCTACACCTTC. It encodes CASSRAASTSQAYGYTF.

The chain links TRBV7-9 to TRBJ1-4; tentative D call: TRBD1 (6 bases). V was trimmed by 4 bases and J by 5 bases, leaving 11 bases between them. CDR1 and CDR2 from the germline V gene are SEHNR and FQNEAQ (reference sequence). The CDR3 length is 14 residues. The CDR3 here is CASSSQGRNEKLFF. The DNA for the CDR3 is TGTGCCAGCAGCTCACAGGGAAGGAATGAAAAACTGTTTTTT. Based on the CDR3 plus reference TRBV7-9 and TRBJ1-4, the full variable domain is DTGVSQNPRHKITKRGQNVTFRCDPISEHNRLYWYRQTLGQGPEFLTYFQNEAQLEKSRLLSDRFSAERPKGSFSTLEIQRTEQGDSAMYLCASSSQGRNEKLFFGSGTQLSVL.